This TCR beta chain was documented in a study of early T cells in non-severe SARS-CoV-2 infection. Study information: Chains were unpaired, as sequencing was done on bulk RNA from unsorted whole blood.

With respect to this clonotype: Its antigen is unknown.

Overall study findings and caveats: VDJdb matching skewed toward anti-spike CD8 responses, missing private and CD4 specificities.

The CDR3 length is 15 residues. The trim removed 7 bases at V and 4 bases at J, leaving 10 bases unmatched. CDR1 and CDR2 (germline): LNHDA, SQIVND (reference sequence). The TCR library protocol was used to attach unique molecular identifiers. These identifiers were attached to individual cDNA molecules. TCRdb reanalysed the 5' RACE reads using MiXCR and keeps one entry per CDR3 protein. This table holds 75,000 or so distinct CDR3 sequences, more than 9.5% found once. The origin of this receptor is an adult who was a healthcare worker with PCR-confirmed SARS-CoV-2 infection or an uninfected control (not recorded which). The specimen was whole blood, collected at baseline. V and J are TRBV19 and TRBJ1-5; 7 bases map to TRBD1. This CDR3 is CASTGGSRVNQPQHF. CDR3 DNA sequence: TGTGCCAGTACAGGGGGTAGTAGGGTTAATCAGCCCCAGCATTTT. The whole variable domain, filled in from reference TRBV19 and TRBJ1-5, reads DGGITQSPKYLFRKEGQNVTLSCEQNLNHDAMYWYRQDPGQGLRLIYYSQIVNDFQKGDIAEGYSVSREKKESFPLTVTSAQKNPTAFYLCASTGGSRVNQPQHFGDGTRLSIL.